This T cell receptor (beta chain) originates from a study of read filtering for tumor transcriptome and immune sequencing. Molecular barcoded adaptors covering alpha/delta and beta/gamma chains were used on 400 ng RNA. TCRdb re-called the reads through MiXCR, storing one row per CDR3 protein. This sample yields approximately 20,000 distinct CDR3 sequences, of which about 13% are seen a single time; around three fifths belongs to the top ten. There are 12 residues in the CDR3. The V gene's germline CDR1 is DFQATT and CDR2 SNEGSKA (reference sequence). Trimming took 4 bases from V and 0 from J, leaving 6 bases between them. Bone marrow was sampled from every patient at the time of active disease. This clonotype has ten or more counts.

This sequence originates from a donor aged 40 or older with multiple myeloma. This chain uses TRBV20-1 with TRBJ2-5, with D unresolved. Input material: a population of CD138-negative cells sorted from bone marrow. In DNA form, the CDR3 reads TGCAGTGCTACCAGAGACCAAGAGACCCAGTACTTC. Its protein product is CSATRDQETQYF.